The rows below give T cell receptor beta chains drawn from one sample of a study of Ad26.COV2.S vaccination and SARS-CoV-2 variants. The method was immunoSEQ multiplex PCR; TCRdb's version includes in-frame clones alone and lacks a portion of them. Of around 320,000 clones listed, 86% were seen once; the top ten hold less than 2%. The material was peripheral blood, obtained in a trial of Ad26.COV2.S vaccine versus placebo. Receptor source: a person between 18 and 65 years old who received the Ad26.COV2.S COVID-19 vaccine or a placebo. The CDR3 runs from the conserved cysteine through the conserved F or W. D genes are given only for firm matches. Only part of the rows carry a size: once, few, many, or a class if the clone is expanded.

D	V	size	J	DNA	CDR3
TRBD1	TRBV5-8	.	TRBJ2-5	TGTGCCAGCAACGACAGGGGGCGCGTGGCGGAGACCCAGTACTTC	CASNDRGRVAETQYF
.	TRBV16	.	TRBJ1-3	TGTGCCAGCAGCCGATCCCGGACACCGGACACCATATATTTT	CASSRSRTPDTIYF
.	TRBV3-1/TRBV3-2	.	TRBJ1-1	TGTGCCAGCAGCCAAGATCGAGGCAGAATGAACACTGAAGCTTTCTTT	CASSQDRGRMNTEAFF
.	TRBV6-2/TRBV6-3	once	TRBJ2-3	TGTGCCAGCAGTTACTCTACGATCACAGATACGCAGTATTTT	CASSYSTITDTQYF
.	TRBV9	.	TRBJ2-7	TGTGCCAGCAGCACATCGACCGATAGCTACGAGCAGTACTTC	CASSTSTDSYEQYF
TRBD1	TRBV5-1	.	TRBJ2-5	TGCGCCAGCAGCCCACGACAGGGCCGGAGAGAGACCCAGTACTTC	CASSPRQGRRETQYF
.	TRBV9	.	TRBJ2-5	TGTGCCAGCAGCTTAGAGGACAGGACCCAGTACTTC	CASSLEDRTQYF
TRBD1	TRBV5-1	.	TRBJ1-2	TGCGCCAGCAGCTTACCCGACAGGGGGTATGGCTACACCTTC	CASSLPDRGYGYTF
.	TRBV5-1	.	TRBJ2-3	TGCGCCAGCAGTTTACAGGGTTTTGGTACGCAGTATTTT	CASSLQGFGTQYF
.	TRBV5-6	.	TRBJ2-4	TGTGCCAGCAGCTTGGTATTGGATTCTTCAGCCAAAAACATTCAGTACTTC	CASSLVLDSSAKNIQYF
.	TRBV7-9	.	TRBJ2-7	TGTGCCAGCAGCTTAACGGTCGGGTATAGAGCATCTTCCGAGCAGTACTTC	CASSLTVGYRASSEQYF
TRBD2	TRBV6-2/TRBV6-3	.	TRBJ2-7	TGTGCCAGCAGTTACGGGGGGGGAAAGCCGGCCCCATTCGGGCAGTACTTC	CASSYGGGKPAPFGQYF
TRBD1	TRBV5-6	.	TRBJ1-2	TGTGCCAGCAGCCAAGACAGGGGCTATGGCTACACCTTC	CASSQDRGYGYTF
TRBD1	TRBV18	few	TRBJ2-7	TGTGCCAGCTCACCACCGGGACAGGGTGGGCAGTACTTC	CASSPPGQGGQYF
TRBD1	TRBV5-1	.	TRBJ2-3	TGCGCCAGCAGCCCGGACCGGGACAGGGGACTAGATACGCAGTATTTT	CASSPDRDRGLDTQYF
.	TRBV30	.	TRBJ2-1	TGTGCCTGGAGTACCGAACCAAGACGCGAGCAGTTCTTC	CAWSTEPRREQFF
TRBD2	TRBV5-1	.	TRBJ2-1	TGCGCCAGCAGCTTGCACGGGGGGGCCGAGTACAATGAGCAGTTCTTC	CASSLHGGAEYNEQFF
.	TRBV10-3	.	TRBJ1-4	TGTGCCATCAGTGGCAACAAGGAAAAACTGTTTTTT	CAISGNKEKLFF
TRBD1	TRBV4-1	.	TRBJ2-5	TGCGCCAGCAGCCAAGCTGGGCGACAGGGCAAAGAGACCCAGTACTTC	CASSQAGRQGKETQYF
.	TRBV6-6	.	TRBJ2-2	TGTGCCAGCAGTTACATCCGGTGGATCGGGGAGCTGTTTTTT	CASSYIRWIGELFF
TRBD1	TRBV18	few	TRBJ1-2	TGTGCCAGCTCACCGATCCCCGCAGGGGGCGCAATATATGGCTACACCTTC	CASSPIPAGGAIYGYTF
TRBD2	TRBV5-1	.	TRBJ2-5	TGCGCCAGCAGCCCCGGCGGGGGTCAAGAGACCCAGTACTTC	CASSPGGGQETQYF
TRBD1	TRBV6-5	.	TRBJ1-6	TGTGCCAGCAGCCAGGGGGATGGTTCACCCCTCCACTTT	CASSQGDGSPLHF
.	TRBV18	once	TRBJ2-7	TGTGCCAGCTCAATAGGGCAGTTCTACGAGCAGTACTTC	CASSIGQFYEQYF
.	TRBV12-3/TRBV12-4	.	TRBJ1-5	TGTGCCAGCAGTTTAAAGGCGAATCAGCCCCAGCATTTT	CASSLKANQPQHF
TRBD2	TRBV27	.	TRBJ2-2	TGTGCCAGCAGTGGCGGGGGGGCTGGCACCGGGGAGCTGTTTTTT	CASSGGGAGTGELFF
.	TRBV7-9	.	TRBJ1-1	TGTGCCAGCAGCCCGTGGGACTTGAAGACTGAAGCTTTCTTT	CASSPWDLKTEAFF
TRBD2	TRBV6-2/TRBV6-3	.	TRBJ2-1	TGTGCCAGCAGTTCCAGACTAGCGGGGGGGCTGAATGAGCAGTTCTTC	CASSSRLAGGLNEQFF
.	TRBV4-1	many	TRBJ2-7	TGCGCCAGCAGCCAAGTGGCCGACTACGAGCAGTACTTC	CASSQVADYEQYF